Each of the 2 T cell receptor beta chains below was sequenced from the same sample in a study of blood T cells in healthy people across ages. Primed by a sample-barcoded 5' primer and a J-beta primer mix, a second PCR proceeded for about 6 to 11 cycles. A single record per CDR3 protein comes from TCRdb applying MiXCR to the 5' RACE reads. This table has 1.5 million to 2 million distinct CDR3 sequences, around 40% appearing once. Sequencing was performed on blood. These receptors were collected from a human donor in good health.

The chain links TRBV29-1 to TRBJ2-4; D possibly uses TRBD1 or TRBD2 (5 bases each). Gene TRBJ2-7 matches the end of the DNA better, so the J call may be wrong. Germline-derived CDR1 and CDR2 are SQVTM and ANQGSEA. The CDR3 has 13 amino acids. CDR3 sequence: CSVSLGDLYEQYF. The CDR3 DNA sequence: TGCAGCGTCTCCTTGGGGGACCTCTACGAGCAGTACTTC.

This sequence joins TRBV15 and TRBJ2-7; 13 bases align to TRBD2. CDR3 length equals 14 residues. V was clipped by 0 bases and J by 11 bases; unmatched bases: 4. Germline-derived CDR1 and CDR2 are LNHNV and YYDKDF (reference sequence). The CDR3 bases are TGTGCCACCAGCAGAGAGGGGACTAGCGGGGCAGAGTACTTC. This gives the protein CATSREGTSGAEYF.